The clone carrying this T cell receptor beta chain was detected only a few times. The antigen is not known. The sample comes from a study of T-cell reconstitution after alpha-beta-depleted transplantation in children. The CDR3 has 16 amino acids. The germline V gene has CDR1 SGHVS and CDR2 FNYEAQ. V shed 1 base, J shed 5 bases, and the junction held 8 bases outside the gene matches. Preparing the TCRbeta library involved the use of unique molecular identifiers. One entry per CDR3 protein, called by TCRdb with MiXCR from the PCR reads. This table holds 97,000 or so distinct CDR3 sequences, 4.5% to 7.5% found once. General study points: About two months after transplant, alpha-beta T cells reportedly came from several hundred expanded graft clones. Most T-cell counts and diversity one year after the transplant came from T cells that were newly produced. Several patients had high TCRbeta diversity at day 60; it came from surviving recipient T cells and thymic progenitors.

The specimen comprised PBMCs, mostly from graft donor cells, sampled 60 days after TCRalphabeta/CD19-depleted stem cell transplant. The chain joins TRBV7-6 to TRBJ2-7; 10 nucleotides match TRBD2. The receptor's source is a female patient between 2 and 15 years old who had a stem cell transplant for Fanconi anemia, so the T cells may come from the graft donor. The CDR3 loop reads CASSLGTSGSYHEQYF. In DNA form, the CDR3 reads TGTGCCAGCAGCTTAGGGACTAGCGGATCCTATCACGAGCAGTACTTC.